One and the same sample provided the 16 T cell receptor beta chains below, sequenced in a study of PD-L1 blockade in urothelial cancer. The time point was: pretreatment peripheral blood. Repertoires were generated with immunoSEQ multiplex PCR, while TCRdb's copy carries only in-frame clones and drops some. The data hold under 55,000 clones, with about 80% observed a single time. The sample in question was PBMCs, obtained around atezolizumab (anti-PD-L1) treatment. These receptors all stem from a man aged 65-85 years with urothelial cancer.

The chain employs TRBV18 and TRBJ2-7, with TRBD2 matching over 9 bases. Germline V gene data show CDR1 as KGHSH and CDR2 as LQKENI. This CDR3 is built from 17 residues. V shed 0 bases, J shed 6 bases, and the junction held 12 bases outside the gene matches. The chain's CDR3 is CASSPPVPGLARGEQYF. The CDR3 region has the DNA TGTGCCAGCTCACCACCGGTCCCGGGACTAGCAAGGGGCGAGCAGTACTTC.

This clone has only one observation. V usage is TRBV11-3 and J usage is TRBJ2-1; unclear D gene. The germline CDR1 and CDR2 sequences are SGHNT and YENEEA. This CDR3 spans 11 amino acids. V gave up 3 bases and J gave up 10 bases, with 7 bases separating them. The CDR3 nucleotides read TGTGCCAGCAGCTTGAGAGGCGAGCAGTTCTTC. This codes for CASSLRGEQFF.

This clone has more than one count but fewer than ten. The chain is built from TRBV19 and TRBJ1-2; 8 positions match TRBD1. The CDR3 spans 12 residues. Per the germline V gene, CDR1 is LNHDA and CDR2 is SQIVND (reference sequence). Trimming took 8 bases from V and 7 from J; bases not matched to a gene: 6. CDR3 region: CASATGGVGYTF. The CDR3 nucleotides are TGTGCCAGTGCTACAGGGGGTGTTGGCTACACCTTC.

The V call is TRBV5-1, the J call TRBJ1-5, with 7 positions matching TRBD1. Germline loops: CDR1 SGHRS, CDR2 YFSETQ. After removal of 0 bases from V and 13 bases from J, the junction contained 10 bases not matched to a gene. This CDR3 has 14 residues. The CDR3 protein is CASSLVVLSGQQHF. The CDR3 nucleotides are TGCGCCAGCAGCTTGGTAGTTCTTTCGGGACAGCAGCATTTT. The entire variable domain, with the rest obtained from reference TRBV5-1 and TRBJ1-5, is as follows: KAGVTQTPRYLIKTRGQQVTLSCSPISGHRSVSWYQQTPGQGLQFLFEYFSETQRNKGNFPGRFSGRQFSNSRSEMNVSTLELGDSALYLCASSLVVLSGQQHFGDGTRLSIL.

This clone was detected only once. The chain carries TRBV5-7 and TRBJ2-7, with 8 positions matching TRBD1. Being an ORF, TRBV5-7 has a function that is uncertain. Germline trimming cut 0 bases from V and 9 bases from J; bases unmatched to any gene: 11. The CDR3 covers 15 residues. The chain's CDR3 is CASSLEGQGEERQYF. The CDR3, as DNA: TGTGCCAGCAGCTTGGAAGGACAGGGAGAGGAACGGCAGTACTTC.

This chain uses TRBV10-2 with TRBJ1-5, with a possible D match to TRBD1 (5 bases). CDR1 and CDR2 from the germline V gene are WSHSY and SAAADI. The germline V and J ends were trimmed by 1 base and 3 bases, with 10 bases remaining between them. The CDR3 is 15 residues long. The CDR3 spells CASSEYRRVNQPQHF. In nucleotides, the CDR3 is TGCGCCAGCAGTGAGTACCGCAGGGTCAATCAGCCCCAGCATTTT.

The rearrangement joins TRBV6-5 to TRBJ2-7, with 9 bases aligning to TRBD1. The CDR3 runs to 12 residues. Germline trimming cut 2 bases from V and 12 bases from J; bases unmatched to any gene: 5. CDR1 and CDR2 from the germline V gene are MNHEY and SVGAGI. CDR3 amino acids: CASSYTGQGLYF. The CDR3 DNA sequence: TGTGCCAGCAGTTACACCGGACAGGGGCTGTACTTC.

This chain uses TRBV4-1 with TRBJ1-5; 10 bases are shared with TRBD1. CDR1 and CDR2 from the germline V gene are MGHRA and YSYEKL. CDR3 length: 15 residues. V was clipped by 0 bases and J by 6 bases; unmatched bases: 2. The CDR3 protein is CASSQDGTGAQPQHF. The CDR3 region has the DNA TGCGCCAGCAGCCAAGATGGGACAGGGGCTCAGCCCCAGCATTTT.

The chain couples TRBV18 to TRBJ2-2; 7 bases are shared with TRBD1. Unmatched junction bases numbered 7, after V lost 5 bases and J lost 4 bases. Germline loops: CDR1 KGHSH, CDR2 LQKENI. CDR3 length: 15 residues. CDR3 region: CASSSDRVGTGELFF. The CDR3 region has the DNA TGTGCCAGCTCATCCGACAGGGTTGGCACCGGGGAGCTGTTTTTT.

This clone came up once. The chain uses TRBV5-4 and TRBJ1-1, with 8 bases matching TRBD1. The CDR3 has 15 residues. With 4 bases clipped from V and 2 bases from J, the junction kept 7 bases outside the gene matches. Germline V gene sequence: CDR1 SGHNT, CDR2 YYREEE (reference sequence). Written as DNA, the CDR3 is TGTGCCAGCAGCCCCGGGACAGGACAAAACACTGAAGCTTTCTTT. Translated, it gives CASSPGTGQNTEAFF. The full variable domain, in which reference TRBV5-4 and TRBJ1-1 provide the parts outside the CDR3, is ETGVTQSPTHLIKTRGQQVTLRCSSQSGHNTVSWYQQALGQGPQFIFQYYREEENGRGNFPPRFSGLQFPNYSSELNVNALELDDSALYLCASSPGTGQNTEAFFGQGTRLTVV.

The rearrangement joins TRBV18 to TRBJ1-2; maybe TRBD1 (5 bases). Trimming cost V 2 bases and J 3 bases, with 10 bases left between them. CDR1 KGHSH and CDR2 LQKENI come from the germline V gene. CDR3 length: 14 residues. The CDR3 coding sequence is TGTGCCAGCTCACCAAGGGCGGGGGACTATGGCTACACCTTC. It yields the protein CASSPRAGDYGYTF. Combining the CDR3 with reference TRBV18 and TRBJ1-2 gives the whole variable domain NAGVMQNPRHLVRRRGQEARLRCSPMKGHSHVYWYRQLPEEGLKFMVYLQKENIIDESGMPKERFSAEFPKEGPSILRIQQVVRGDSAAYFCASSPRAGDYGYTFGSGTRLTVV.

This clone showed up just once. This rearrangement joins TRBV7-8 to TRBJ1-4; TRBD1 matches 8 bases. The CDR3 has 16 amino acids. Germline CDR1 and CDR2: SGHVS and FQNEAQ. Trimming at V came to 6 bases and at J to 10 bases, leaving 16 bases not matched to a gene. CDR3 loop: CASRLTRLGQGGKLFF. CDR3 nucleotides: TGTGCCAGCAGACTCACCCGTTTAGGACAGGGTGGAAAACTGTTTTTT.

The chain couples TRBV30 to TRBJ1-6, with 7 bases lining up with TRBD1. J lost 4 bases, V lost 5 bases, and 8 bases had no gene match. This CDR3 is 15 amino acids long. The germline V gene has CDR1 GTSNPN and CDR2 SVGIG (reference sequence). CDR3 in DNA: TGTGCCTGGGAGGGGGCCGGACAGTATAATTCACCCCTCCACTTT. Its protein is CAWEGAGQYNSPLHF.

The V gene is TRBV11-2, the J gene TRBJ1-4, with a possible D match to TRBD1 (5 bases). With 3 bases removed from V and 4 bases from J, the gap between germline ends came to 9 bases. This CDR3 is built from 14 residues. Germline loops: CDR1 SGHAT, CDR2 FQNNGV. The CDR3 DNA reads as TGTGCCAGCAGCTTTAGCCAGGGTAATGAAAAACTGTTTTTT. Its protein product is CASSFSQGNEKLFF.

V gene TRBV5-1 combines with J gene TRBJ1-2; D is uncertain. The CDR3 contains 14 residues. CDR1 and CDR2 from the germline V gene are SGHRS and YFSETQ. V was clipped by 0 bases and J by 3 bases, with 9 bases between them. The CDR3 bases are TGCGCCAGCAGCTTGGCCACGGGATACTATGGCTACACCTTC. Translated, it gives CASSLATGYYGYTF.

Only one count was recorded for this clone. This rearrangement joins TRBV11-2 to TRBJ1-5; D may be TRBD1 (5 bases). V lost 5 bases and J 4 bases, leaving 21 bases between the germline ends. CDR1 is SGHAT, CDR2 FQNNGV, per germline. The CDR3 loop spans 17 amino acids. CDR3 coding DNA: TGTGCCAGCAGCGACAGCCCCTACTCAGTCTTAAATCAGCCCCAGCATTTT. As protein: CASSDSPYSVLNQPQHF.